The 13 T cell receptor beta chains listed next were all sequenced from one sample in a study of Ad26.COV2.S vaccination and SARS-CoV-2 variants. Assay: immunoSEQ multiplex PCR; the TCRdb copy retains only in-frame clones and omits some. The repertoire holds hundreds of thousands of clones, with approximately 90% as singletons. The treatment here: 19 received Ad26.COV2.S at low or high dose, single or two shots; five or six received placebo; per-sample allocation not given. Collection of samples fell on day 63 after the first vaccine or placebo injection. The material was peripheral blood, obtained in a trial of Ad26.COV2.S vaccine versus placebo. These TCRs come from a person aged 18-65 years who received the Ad26.COV2.S COVID-19 vaccine or a placebo.

The J gene is TRBJ1-1, the V gene TRBV29-1; tentatively, D is TRBD1 (5 bases). Germline V gene data show CDR1 as SQVTM and CDR2 as ANQGSEA. V lost 2 bases, J lost 3 bases, and 7 bases lay in between. The CDR3 runs 12 residues. CDR3 residues: CSVERGYTEAFF. The CDR3 DNA is TGCAGCGTTGAACGGGGGTACACTGAAGCTTTCTTT. Variable domain in full (rest from reference TRBV29-1 and TRBJ1-1): SAVISQKPSRDICQRGTSLTIQCQVDSQVTMMFWYRQQPGQSLTLIATANQGSEATYESGFVIDKFPISRPNLTFSTLTVSNMSPEDSSIYLCSVERGYTEAFFGQGTRLTVV.

The chain combines TRBV11-2 with TRBJ2-7; D uncertain. Trimming took off 6 bases at V and 7 bases at J, with 13 bases between the two ends. The germline V gene encodes CDR1 SGHAT and CDR2 FQNNGV. The CDR3 covers 12 residues. CDR3 bases: TGTGCCAGCAGTAGACAAGCTGGGGAGCAGTACTTC. Its protein product is CASSRQAGEQYF.

The gene calls are TRBV9 and TRBJ1-1; D may be TRBD1 (6 bases). Trimming stripped 4 bases from V and 0 bases from J, with 10 bases between. Germline CDR1 is SGDLS and CDR2 is YYNGEE. The length of the CDR3 is 14 residues. The CDR3 here is CASSSGDMNTEAFF. DNA of the CDR3: TGTGCCAGCAGCTCAGGGGACATGAACACTGAAGCTTTCTTT.

The V call is TRBV20-1, the J call TRBJ2-1, with D unclear. The CDR3 extends over 10 amino acids. CDR1 is DFQATT, CDR2 SNEGSKA, per germline (reference sequence). V lost 5 bases, J lost 9 bases, and 8 bases lay in between. CDR3 in amino acids: CSAPRGEQFF. In DNA, the CDR3 is TGCAGTGCTCCGCGTGGTGAGCAGTTCTTC.

This clone turned up a few times. The V call is TRBV19, the J call TRBJ1-4; D gene unclear. Trimming stripped 4 bases from V and 7 bases from J, with 16 bases between. The CDR3 sequence is 15 residues long. Germline loops: CDR1 LNHDA, CDR2 SQIVND (reference sequence). The CDR3 sequence: CASSTDGVIGEKLFF. CDR3 in DNA: TGTGCCAGTAGTACGGACGGGGTCATCGGTGAAAAACTGTTTTTT.

V usage is TRBV4-2 and J usage is TRBJ2-1; TRBD2 aligns across 9 bases. CDR1 and CDR2 from the germline V gene are LGHNA and YNFKEQ. The V and J ends lost 0 bases and 5 bases, in that order; junction bases with no gene match: 5. This CDR3 has 16 residues. In nucleotides, the CDR3 is TGTGCCAGCAGCCAAGATGCGCGGGGGGGCGACAATGAGCAGTTCTTC. Amino acids: CASSQDARGGDNEQFF.

The chain has TRBV19 and TRBJ2-1, with D possibly being TRBD2 (6 bases). CDR3 size: 15 residues. Per germline, CDR1 LNHDA and CDR2 SQIVND (reference sequence). The germline V and J ends were trimmed by 8 bases and 3 bases, with 17 bases remaining between them. The CDR3 loop is CASGTGRGVYNEQFF. The CDR3 DNA reads TGTGCCAGTGGAACCGGGCGGGGAGTCTACAATGAGCAGTTCTTC.

The chain links TRBV29-1 to TRBJ1-2; D is undetermined. Germline lookup yields CDR1 SQVTM and CDR2 ANQGSEA. CDR3 length: 13 residues. Between the trimmed V and J ends, which lost 1 base and 7 bases, there was a span of 13 bases. CDR3 bases: TGCAGCGTTGAAGGGACGGTGGCTCCTGGCTACACCTTC. This gives the protein CSVEGTVAPGYTF.

The chain combines TRBV7-2 with TRBJ2-3; D unclear. V was shortened by 1 base and J by 4 bases, with 6 bases between the two germline ends. The CDR3 loop spans 13 amino acids. Germline CDR1 reads SGHTA; CDR2 reads FQGNSA. The CDR3 spells CASSLVTADTQYF. The DNA of the CDR3 is TGTGCCAGCAGCTTAGTAACGGCAGATACGCAGTATTTT.

A word on this clone: The same CDR3 can be traced to other DNA sequences in this sample. The chain employs TRBV20-1 and TRBJ1-1; D gene unclear. Trimming took off 6 bases at V and 4 bases at J, with 9 bases between the two ends. This CDR3 is 11 amino acids long. Germline lookup yields CDR1 DFQATT and CDR2 SNEGSKA (reference sequence). The CDR3: CSAGRGTEAFF. The CDR3 DNA is TGCAGTGCGGGGAGAGGCACTGAAGCTTTCTTT.

The chain combines TRBV29-1 with TRBJ2-1; D is perhaps TRBD2 (5 bases). Germline-derived CDR1 and CDR2 are SQVTM and ANQGSEA. The germline V and J ends were trimmed by 3 bases and 1 base, with 19 bases remaining between them. The CDR3 covers 17 residues. The CDR3 sequence: CSVDFVGGGTSYNEQFF. Here the CDR3 DNA reads TGCAGCGTTGATTTTGTTGGCGGAGGAACTTCCTACAATGAGCAGTTCTTC.

The gene calls are TRBV19 and TRBJ1-1; a possible D gene is TRBD1 (6 bases). Trimming stripped 3 bases from V and 9 bases from J, with 20 bases between. The CDR3 totals 15 residues. Germline V gene lookup returns CDR1 LNHDA and CDR2 SQIVND (reference sequence). As DNA, the CDR3 is TGTGCCAGTAGTATTACCGAAGGGATACAGGGTAAAGCTTTCTTT. Protein sequence: CASSITEGIQGKAFF.

This chain connects TRBV19 to TRBJ2-2; TRBD2 aligns across 9 bases. CDR1 LNHDA and CDR2 SQIVND come from the germline V gene (reference sequence). CDR3 length: 15 amino acids. The trim removed 4 bases at V and 3 bases at J, leaving 3 bases unmatched. In DNA form, the CDR3 reads TGTGCCAGTAGTACGAGCGGGAGGTACACCGGGGAGCTGTTTTTT. Translating gives CASSTSGRYTGELFF.